Listed below are T cell receptor beta chains from one sample, sequenced in a study of beta chain features in type 1 diabetes. The table came from immunoSEQ multiplex PCR; TCRdb's copy has only in-frame clones and leaves some out. The sample includes 230,000 or so clones, roughly 16% of them seen just once. Material for sequencing was naive CD4+ T cells from blood. The receptor source for this set is a man aged 30 to 39 with type 1 diabetes. CDR3s include the opening cysteine and the closing phenylalanine or tryptophan. The order of the fields is V gene, D gene, clone size, J gene, CDR3 DNA, CDR3 protein. A D gene is named only where the DNA matches it firmly. A clone size is listed for some rows: how often the clone was seen (once, few, many), or a class if it is expanded.

TRBV9	TRBD1	-	TRBJ2-7	TGTGCCAGCAGCCCACGACAGGGGGCGAACGAGCAGTACTTC	CASSPRQGANEQYF
TRBV29-1	-	few	TRBJ2-5	TGCAGCGCCCCCCTCCAGGGGGGCCGGGAGACCCAGTACTTC	CSAPLQGGRETQYF
TRBV10-3	-	few	TRBJ2-2	TGTGCCATCAGCCCAGTGAACACCGGGGAGCTGTTTTTT	CAISPVNTGELFF
TRBV5-1	-	few	TRBJ2-3	TGCGCCAGCAGCTTGGGATTCACAGATACGCAGTATTTT	CASSLGFTDTQYF
TRBV7-2	TRBD1	few	TRBJ2-7	TGTGCCAGCAGCCGACAGGGCAACGAGCAGTACTTC	CASSRQGNEQYF
TRBV4-1	-	few	TRBJ2-5	TGCGCCAGCAGCCAAGAAGGCGTTCTCCTGGAGACCCAGTACTTC	CASSQEGVLLETQYF
TRBV29-1	TRBD1	-	TRBJ2-7	TGCAGCGTTGAGACAGGGGGGTCTTACGAGCAGTACTTC	CSVETGGSYEQYF
TRBV30	-	few	TRBJ1-1	TGTGCCTGGGCGTTATGGGGCGGCACTGAAGCTTTCTTT	CAWALWGGTEAFF
TRBV30	-	few	TRBJ2-7	TGTGCCTGGAGTGCCCCGACTTCTTCCTACGAGCAGTACTTC	CAWSAPTSSYEQYF
TRBV7-9	-	-	TRBJ2-5	TGTGCCAGCAGCTTAGCCACCCTGGGAGAGACCCAGTACTTC	CASSLATLGETQYF
TRBV7-6	TRBD2	few	TRBJ2-5	TGTGCCAGCAGACATCTAGCGGGAGAGGAGACCCAGTACTTC	CASRHLAGEETQYF
TRBV5-1	TRBD1	-	TRBJ2-2	TGCGCCAGCAGCGTAGGACAGGGAGGTGCCGGGGAGCTGTTTTTT	CASSVGQGGAGELFF
TRBV7-9	-	-	TRBJ1-4	TGTGCCAGCAGGCCGAACAGTGGAAATGAAAAACTGTTTTTT	CASRPNSGNEKLFF
TRBV23-1	-	-	TRBJ2-3	TGCGCCAGCAGTCAACTCTCCCTGGGGACAGATACGCAGTATTTT	CASSQLSLGTDTQYF
TRBV5-4	TRBD1	-	TRBJ2-5	TGTGCCAGCAGCTTCCGACAGGGGGCTGGAGAGACCCAGTACTTC	CASSFRQGAGETQYF
TRBV6-5	TRBD1	few	TRBJ1-1	TGTGCCAGCAGTTACGGGACAGCCTATAACACTGAAGCTTTCTTT	CASSYGTAYNTEAFF
TRBV10-3	-	few	TRBJ2-5	TGTGCCATCAGTGGACCGGACTCCCAGCGGGAGACCCAGTACTTC	CAISGPDSQRETQYF
TRBV2	TRBD2	-	TRBJ2-3	TGTGCCAGCAGACTAGCGGGAGGAAGCACAGATACGCAGTATTTT	CASRLAGGSTDTQYF
TRBV7-9	-	once	TRBJ1-1	TGTGCCAGCAGCTTAGAAAGGGGCGGAGTGAACACTGAAGCTTTCTTT	CASSLERGGVNTEAFF
TRBV7-9	-	-	TRBJ1-5	TGTGCCAGCAGCGGCAGCTCAGGGGTGGGCAATCAGCCCCAGCATTTT	CASSGSSGVGNQPQHF
TRBV9	-	few	TRBJ2-5	TGTGCCAGCAGCGTAGGAAGGCAGGGAGAGACCCAGTACTTC	CASSVGRQGETQYF
TRBV10-3	TRBD2	-	TRBJ2-5	TGTGCCATCAGTCGGACTAGCGGGAGGGAGACCCAGTACTTC	CAISRTSGRETQYF
TRBV10-3	TRBD1	-	TRBJ2-3	TGTGCCATCAGTGAGCCGACAGGGCAAGCGCAGTATTTT	CAISEPTGQAQYF
TRBV29-1	TRBD1	few	TRBJ2-6	TGCAGCGTGGCGGGACAGGCTGGGGCCAACGTCCTGACTTTC	CSVAGQAGANVLTF
TRBV25-1	-	-	TRBJ2-7	TGTGCCAGCAGTGATACTAGCTCCTACGAGCAGTACTTC	CASSDTSSYEQYF
TRBV29-1	TRBD2	-	TRBJ2-1	TGCAGCGTAGCGGGAGGGCCGGTCGATGAGCAGTTCTTC	CSVAGGPVDEQFF
TRBV28	-	-	TRBJ2-7	TGTGCCAGCAGTTTGGAGGGGTACGAGCAGTACTTC	CASSLEGYEQYF
TRBV7-2	-	-	TRBJ2-3	TGTGCCAGCAGCTTAGTCCCAGCCACAGATACGCAGTATTTT	CASSLVPATDTQYF
TRBV10-3	-	few	TRBJ2-5	TGTGCCATCAGTGAGAATAGTGAGACCCAGTACTTC	CAISENSETQYF
TRBV7-9	-	-	TRBJ1-1	TGTGCCAGCAGCTATAGGACCGACACTGAAGCTTTCTTT	CASSYRTDTEAFF
TRBV27	-	-	TRBJ2-3	TGTGCCTCACGGGCGGCAACTAGCACAGATACGCAGTATTTT	CASRAATSTDTQYF
TRBV23-1	TRBD2	-	TRBJ2-7	TGCGCCAGCATCGCGGGACTAGTTACTGACGAGCAGTACTTC	CASIAGLVTDEQYF
TRBV11-2	TRBD2	-	TRBJ2-1	TGTGCCAGCAGCTTCCCCTCAGTTGCGGGAGCCAATGAGCAGTTCTTC	CASSFPSVAGANEQFF
TRBV15	TRBD1	-	TRBJ2-7	TGTGCCACCAGTACGAGACAGGGGGAGAACGAGCAGTACTTC	CATSTRQGENEQYF